Each of the 10 T cell receptor beta chains below was sequenced from the same sample in a study of T-cell reconstitution after alpha-beta-depleted transplantation in children. Preparing the TCRbeta library involved the use of unique molecular identifiers. TCRdb fed the PCR reads into MiXCR, producing one record per CDR3 protein. The sample consists of 300,000 to 400,000 distinct CDR3 sequences, around 25% of them appearing once. Source: PBMCs, mostly from graft donor cells, taken 180 days after TCRalphabeta/CD19-depleted stem cell transplant. These receptors were taken from a male patient between 10 and 17 years old who had a stem cell transplant for acute lymphoblastic leukemia, so the T cells may come from the graft donor.

This clonotype showed up just a few times. The chain carries TRBV20-1 and TRBJ2-7, with 10 positions matching TRBD2. This CDR3 contains 13 residues. The V gene's germline CDR1 is DFQATT and CDR2 SNEGSKA (reference sequence). The trim removed 0 bases at V and 4 bases at J, leaving 0 bases unmatched. CDR3 sequence (DNA): TGCAGTGCTAGAGATAGCGGGAGGTACGAGCAGTACTTC. Protein: CSARDSGRYEQYF.

This clonotype occurred a few times. The chain couples TRBV5-1 to TRBJ2-4; TRBD2 matches 9 bases. V gave up 4 bases and J gave up 0 bases; unmatched junction bases: 11. Looked up from germline, CDR1 is SGHRS and CDR2 is YFSETQ. The CDR3 is made up of 18 amino acids. CDR3 residues: CASSTRLADPLAKNIQYF. For the CDR3, the DNA is TGCGCCAGCAGCACCCGACTAGCGGATCCTTTAGCCAAAAACATTCAGTACTTC.

The chain uses TRBV9 and TRBJ2-1; possibly TRBD2 for D (6 bases). V lost 0 bases and J 1 base, leaving 11 bases between the germline ends. The CDR3 is made up of 16 amino acids. Germline V lookup: CDR1 SGDLS, CDR2 YYNGEE. CDR3 nucleotides: TGTGCCAGCAGCGTAGCGGGAGTAGGGTCCTACAATGAGCAGTTCTTC. This gives the protein CASSVAGVGSYNEQFF.

This clonotype was recorded many times. The chain employs TRBV29-1 and TRBJ1-5; 8 bases are a match to TRBD1. The CDR3 is 14 residues long. V was pared by 4 bases and J by 4 bases, with 6 bases of the junction left unmatched. The germline V gene has CDR1 SQVTM and CDR2 ANQGSEA. CDR3 residues: CSVAGTGINQPQHF. DNA for the CDR3: TGCAGCGTTGCCGGGACAGGCATTAATCAGCCCCAGCATTTT.

This chain joins TRBV7-3 and TRBJ2-7, with D possibly called TRBD1 or TRBD2 (5 bases each). This CDR3 has 14 amino acids. Germline CDR1 reads SGHTA; CDR2 reads FQGTGA. The V gene lost 2 bases and the J gene lost 3 bases, with 11 bases spanning the gap. CDR3 residues: CASSLGGVGYEQYF. The CDR3 DNA is TGTGCCAGCAGCTTAGGGGGAGTGGGCTACGAGCAGTACTTC.

This clonotype was detected only a few times. The rearrangement uses TRBV18 and TRBJ2-1; the D gene could be TRBD1 or TRBD2 (5 bases each). The germline V gene encodes CDR1 KGHSH and CDR2 LQKENI. The CDR3 totals 14 residues. With 6 bases removed from V and 5 bases from J, the gap between germline ends came to 14 bases. The CDR3 spells CASSDRGLNNEQFF. DNA for the CDR3: TGTGCCAGCTCCGACCGGGGCCTGAACAATGAGCAGTTCTTC.

This clonotype was observed a handful of times. The V gene is TRBV7-9, the J gene TRBJ2-3; 9 nucleotides match TRBD2. Germline-derived CDR1 and CDR2 are SEHNR and FQNEAQ (reference sequence). J gave up 4 bases and V 3 bases, and 8 bases lay outside the gene matches. The CDR3 is 16 residues long. CDR3 loop: CASSLGSGSMADTQYF. DNA of the CDR3: TGTGCCAGCAGCTTGGGTAGCGGGAGTATGGCAGATACGCAGTATTTT.

The rearrangement links TRBV9 to TRBJ2-7; D could derive from TRBD1 or TRBD2 (5 bases each). CDR3 length: 13 amino acids. Germline V gene data show CDR1 as SGDLS and CDR2 as YYNGEE. V was clipped by 7 bases and J by 2 bases, with 13 bases between them. The CDR3 is CASGGPHPYEQYF. For the CDR3, the DNA is TGTGCCAGCGGGGGACCGCATCCCTACGAGCAGTACTTC. The complete variable domain, with remaining parts taken from reference TRBV9 and TRBJ2-7, reads DSGVTQTPKHLITATGQRVTLRCSPRSGDLSVYWYQQSLDQGLQFLIQYYNGEERAKGNILERFSAQQFPDLHSELNLSSLELGDSALYFCASGGPHPYEQYFGPGTRLTVT.

The genes are TRBV9 and TRBJ1-1; 8 positions match TRBD1. CDR1 SGDLS and CDR2 YYNGEE come from the germline V gene. The CDR3 extends over 14 amino acids. J gave up 1 base and V 3 bases, and 2 bases lay outside the gene matches. The DNA for the CDR3 is TGTGCCAGCAGCGGTGGGACAGGGAACACTGAAGCTTTCTTT. The encoded protein is CASSGGTGNTEAFF. Full variable domain (rest looked up from reference TRBV9 and TRBJ1-1): DSGVTQTPKHLITATGQRVTLRCSPRSGDLSVYWYQQSLDQGLQFLIQYYNGEERAKGNILERFSAQQFPDLHSELNLSSLELGDSALYFCASSGGTGNTEAFFGQGTRLTVV.

This sequence joins TRBV6-5 and TRBJ2-5; D might be TRBD2 (5 bases). CDR1 and CDR2 from the germline V gene are MNHEY and SVGAGI. Trimming removed 0 bases from V and 4 bases from J, with 21 bases in between. This CDR3 region has 18 residues. The CDR3 bases are TGTGCCAGCAGTTACTCGTTAGCCGGACCCACCGAGGGAGAGACCCAGTACTTC. This encodes CASSYSLAGPTEGETQYF.